This paragraph reports one TCR beta chain. Germline V gene sequence: CDR1 MNHNS, CDR2 SASEGT. V was trimmed by 5 bases and J by 4 bases, leaving 11 bases between them. The CDR3 covers 14 residues. The record originates from a study of PD-1 blockade in mismatch repair-deficient tumors. Profiling relied on immunoSEQ multiplex PCR, and the TCRdb table lists in-frame clones only, not all of them. Of under 25,000 clones listed, 84% were seen once; the top ten hold roughly 18%. The origin of this receptor is an adult with mismatch repair-deficient cancer. This sample comprised peripheral blood, obtained 2 weeks after starting pembrolizumab. The rearrangement joins TRBV6-1 to TRBJ2-2; no clear D. The CDR3 region is CASSLLTATGELFF. The CDR3 bases are TGTGCCAGCAGTCTACTTACTGCCACCGGGGAGCTGTTTTTT.